This T cell receptor (beta chain) was sequenced in a study of cytomegalovirus exposure and HLA in healthy donors. With 60 Vbeta and 13 Jbeta primers, the PCR was carried out. Clones were read by immunoSEQ multiplex PCR, and TCRdb kept only the in-frame ones, dropping some. The profile covers about 160,000 clones, with roughly 80% appearing a single time and about 3.7% taken by the ten largest. Overall study findings and caveats: A later analysis showed TCR association rates differing by HLA locus, peaking at DRB1 and lowest at HLA-C.

On this clone itself: Its cognate antigen is unknown.

The CDR3 is 15 residues long. Per germline, CDR1 MNHEY and CDR2 SMNVEV (reference sequence). V shed 3 bases and J 4 bases; nucleotides not matched to a gene: 2. This clonotype originated in a human donor in good health. Material: PBMCs. V and J are TRBV27 and TRBJ2-1; 11 bases are a match to TRBD2. CDR3 nucleotides: TGTGCCAGCAGTTTGGGGACTAGCGGTTACAATGAGCAGTTCTTC. Protein product: CASSLGTSGYNEQFF.